This TCR beta chain was observed in a study of neoadjuvant nivolumab and ipilimumab in lung cancer. V shed 0 bases and J shed 2 bases, with 9 bases lying between them. Germline lookup yields CDR1 SGHNT and CDR2 YYREEE (reference sequence). CDR3 size: 15 residues. General study results and limits: TCR clonality did not significantly correlate with pathologic tumor regression.

Generated by immunoSEQ multiplex PCR, the TCRdb table keeps only in-frame clones and is missing some. The repertoire holds over 20,000 clones, with 75% to 90% as singletons. This clone was picked up a small number of times. What it binds is not known. The chain employs TRBV5-4 and TRBJ2-1, with D possibly being TRBD1 (5 bases). The sequencing here drew on tumor tissue, taken after neoadjuvant nivolumab, alone or with ipilimumab, at or shortly before surgery. This receptor was taken from an adult with non-small cell lung cancer. As DNA, the CDR3 is TGTGCCAGCAGCTTGGTTGGGGCTCCCTACAATGAGCAGTTCTTC. Translating gives CASSLVGAPYNEQFF. The variable domain in full, completed from reference TRBV5-4 and TRBJ2-1, reads ETGVTQSPTHLIKTRGQQVTLRCSSQSGHNTVSWYQQALGQGPQFIFQYYREEENGRGNFPPRFSGLQFPNYSSELNVNALELDDSALYLCASSLVGAPYNEQFFGPGTRLTVL.